Reported below is one T cell receptor beta chain. Its antigen is currently unknown. Peripheral blood genomic DNA, not sorted cells or RNA, was the template. This sample stems from a study of T cell repertoires in aging, cancer and after chemotherapy. Study at large: Six age groups, ranging from 30 or younger to 70 or older, included the donors. Over several months to years, re-sampled healthy donor repertoires clearly shared clones. Overall study findings and caveats: In cancer patients, declining TCR diversity with age involved lost richness and lost evenness.

Rearranged V-D-J TRB sequences were amplified with a mixed TRB-A/B primer pool. TCRdb reprocessed the multiplex PCR reads with MiXCR, giving one entry per CDR3 protein. In the table there are approximately 3,000 distinct CDR3 sequences, about 25% of which are singletons. Trimming took off 0 bases at V and 3 bases at J, with 6 bases between the two ends. Germline assignment: CDR1 DFQATT and CDR2 SNEGSKA (reference sequence). The length of the CDR3 is 12 residues. This TCR derives from a human donor in good health. V gene TRBV20-1 combines with J gene TRBJ2-7, with no clear D. Source material: blood. CDR3: CSARDPLYEQYF. For the CDR3, the DNA is TGCAGTGCTAGAGATCCGCTCTACGAGCAGTACTTC.